The clone carrying this TCR beta chain was observed a few times. Its antigen is still unknown. The data derive from a study of response to subunit inactivated influenza vaccine. Findings and caveats of the study: The study's authors posited that every seasonal influenza vaccination enlists few new T cells.

TCRdb reprocessed the RT-PCR reads with MiXCR, giving one entry per CDR3 protein. The sample consists of under 800,000 distinct CDR3 sequences, about 15% of them appearing once. CDR3 length: 15 amino acids. Losses at the gene ends were 2 bases for V and 4 bases for J; bases not matched to a gene: 4. Germline CDR1 and CDR2: MNHEY and SVGEGT. The clonotype was recovered from a man aged 50-60 years who received an inactivated influenza vaccine. Here the sequenced sample was PBMCs from blood, taken roughly 2 weeks before vaccination. J is TRBJ2-5 and V is TRBV6-2 or TRBV6-3; 10 bases line up with TRBD2. DNA for the CDR3: TGTGCCAGCAGTTACGAGCGGGGGGGCGGAGAGACCCAGTACTTC. This encodes CASSYERGGGETQYF.